This TCR beta chain was sequenced during a study of blood T cells in healthy people across ages. Looking at the study overall: Template switching recovered approximately one barcoded beta molecule for every two T cells.

Next came a second PCR, run for about 6 to 12 cycles, which used a sample-barcoded 5' primer along with a J-beta primer mix. TCRdb fed the 5' RACE reads into MiXCR, producing one record per CDR3 protein. Of about 840,000 distinct CDR3 sequences in the sample, roughly 29% were seen once. Only a few counts were recorded for this clonotype. The CDR3 length is 16 residues. Germline-derived CDR1 and CDR2 are SGHKS and YYEKEE (reference sequence). The ends were cut back, 1 base at V and 4 bases at J, with 17 bases in the middle. These same data were also listed under a study on T cells of mothers and their children. That report notes: The cDNA synthesis received all extracted RNA, at roughly 1.6 ug per 15 ul.

The sequencing sample was made of blood. The receptor was derived from a woman aged 40 to 49 in good health. The chain combines TRBV5-5 with TRBJ2-5; D is perhaps TRBD1 or TRBD2 (5 bases each). The CDR3 DNA reads TGTGCCAGCAGCTTGAAGCAGGGACCCTTCCGAGAGACCCAGTACTTC. Translating it yields CASSLKQGPFRETQYF.